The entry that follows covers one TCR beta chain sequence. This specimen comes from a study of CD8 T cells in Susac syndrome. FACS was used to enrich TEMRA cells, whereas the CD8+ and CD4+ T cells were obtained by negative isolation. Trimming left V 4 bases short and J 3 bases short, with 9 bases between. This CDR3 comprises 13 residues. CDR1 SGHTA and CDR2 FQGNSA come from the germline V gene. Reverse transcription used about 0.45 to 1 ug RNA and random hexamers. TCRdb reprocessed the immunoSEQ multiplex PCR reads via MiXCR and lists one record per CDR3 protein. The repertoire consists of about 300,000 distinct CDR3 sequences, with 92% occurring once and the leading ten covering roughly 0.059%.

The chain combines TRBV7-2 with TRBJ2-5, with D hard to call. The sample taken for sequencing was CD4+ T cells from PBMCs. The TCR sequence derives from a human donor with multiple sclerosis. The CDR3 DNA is TGTGCCAGCAGCTCCCCCGCAGAAGAGACCCAGTACTTC. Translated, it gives CASSSPAEETQYF.